A selection of T cell receptor beta chains follows, all from one sample in a study of T cell responses to AZD1222 COVID-19 vaccine. Clones were sequenced by immunoSEQ multiplex PCR, and TCRdb holds only the in-frame ones, with some missing. The sample records 93,000 or so clones, about 92% being singletons. This material consisted of peripheral blood, taken on day 0 of AZD1222 vaccination. These receptors all stem from an adult in good health. Both conserved end residues are part of each CDR3. The D gene is left open where the match is weak. The size of a clone is reported for some rows only, either as once, few or many, or as a class for expanded clones.

J gene: TRBJ1-6; V gene: TRBV3-1/TRBV3-2; clone size: -; D gene: TRBD1; CDR3 length: 14; CDR3 DNA: TGTGCCAGCAGCCAAGGACAGGGGGAGTCACCCCTCCACTTT; CDR3 protein: CASSQGQGESPLHF
J gene: TRBJ2-7; V gene: TRBV5-1; clone size: -; D gene: TRBD2; CDR3 length: 17; CDR3 DNA: TGCGCCAGCAGCTTGTTAGGGAAGGGGACCGGGAGGTTCGAGCAGTACTTC; CDR3 protein: CASSLLGKGTGRFEQYF
J gene: TRBJ2-2; V gene: TRBV19; clone size: -; D gene: -; CDR3 length: 13; CDR3 DNA: TGTGCCAGTAGTTTTCGACTAGCCGGGGAGCTGTTTTTT; CDR3 protein: CASSFRLAGELFF
J gene: TRBJ1-1; V gene: TRBV18; clone size: -; D gene: TRBD1; CDR3 length: 15; CDR3 DNA: TGTGCCAGCTCACCGTCGGGACAGCCGAACACTGAAGCTTTCTTT; CDR3 protein: CASSPSGQPNTEAFF
J gene: TRBJ2-6; V gene: TRBV3-1/TRBV3-2; clone size: -; D gene: -; CDR3 length: 15; CDR3 DNA: TGTGCCAGCAGCCAAAGGATCTCTGGGGCCAACGTCCTGACTTTC; CDR3 protein: CASSQRISGANVLTF
J gene: TRBJ1-5; V gene: TRBV7-8; clone size: -; D gene: -; CDR3 length: 15; CDR3 DNA: TGTGCCAGCAGCCACCCGGTGGGACCCAATCAGCCCCAGCATTTT; CDR3 protein: CASSHPVGPNQPQHF
J gene: TRBJ1-1; V gene: TRBV18; clone size: -; D gene: TRBD1; CDR3 length: 14; CDR3 DNA: TGTGCCAGCTCTGACAGGGTGGAGAACACTGAAGCTTTCTTT; CDR3 protein: CASSDRVENTEAFF
J gene: TRBJ2-7; V gene: TRBV27; clone size: -; D gene: -; CDR3 length: 15; CDR3 DNA: TGTGCCAGCAGTTCCCGACAGGATCAGGTGGACGAGCAGTACTTC; CDR3 protein: CASSSRQDQVDEQYF
J gene: TRBJ2-1; V gene: TRBV2; clone size: -; D gene: TRBD2; CDR3 length: 15; CDR3 DNA: TGTGCCAGTACGCATAGCGGGGCGACGAACAATGAGCAGTTCTTC; CDR3 protein: CASTHSGATNNEQFF
J gene: TRBJ1-6; V gene: TRBV5-6; clone size: -; D gene: TRBD1; CDR3 length: 15; CDR3 DNA: TGTGCCAGCAGCCGGCGGGGACAGGGAAATTCACCCCTCCACTTT; CDR3 protein: CASSRRGQGNSPLHF
J gene: TRBJ1-2; V gene: TRBV18; clone size: -; D gene: -; CDR3 length: 14; CDR3 DNA: TGTGCCAGCTCACCAGGGGGAGGTAACTATGGCTACACCTTC; CDR3 protein: CASSPGGGNYGYTF
J gene: TRBJ1-4; V gene: TRBV7-9; clone size: -; D gene: TRBD1; CDR3 length: 13; CDR3 DNA: TGTGCCAGCAGCATGGGGACAGCGGAAAAACTGTTTTTT; CDR3 protein: CASSMGTAEKLFF
J gene: TRBJ2-1; V gene: TRBV27; clone size: -; D gene: -; CDR3 length: 12; CDR3 DNA: TGTGCCAGCAGTTTGAACTACAATGAGCAGTTCTTC; CDR3 protein: CASSLNYNEQFF
J gene: TRBJ2-5; V gene: TRBV19; clone size: -; D gene: -; CDR3 length: 13; CDR3 DNA: TGTGCCAGTACCTCCGGGACACAAGAGACCCAGTACTTC; CDR3 protein: CASTSGTQETQYF
J gene: TRBJ1-1; V gene: TRBV10-3; clone size: -; D gene: -; CDR3 length: 11; CDR3 DNA: TGTGCCATCAAAGGGGGGACTGAAGCTTTCTTT; CDR3 protein: CAIKGGTEAFF
J gene: TRBJ1-1; V gene: TRBV21-1; clone size: -; D gene: -; CDR3 length: 17; CDR3 DNA: TGTGCCAGCAGCAAACCCCCGAGGCAAAATTTGAGCACTGAAGCTTTCTTT; CDR3 protein: CASSKPPRQNLSTEAFF
J gene: TRBJ2-5; V gene: TRBV4-2; clone size: -; D gene: TRBD2; CDR3 length: 19; CDR3 DNA: TGTGCCAGCAGCCGACACAGACTAGCGGGGACCGCTAACCAAGAGACCCAGTACTTC; CDR3 protein: CASSRHRLAGTANQETQYF
J gene: TRBJ2-7; V gene: TRBV19; clone size: -; D gene: -; CDR3 length: 13; CDR3 DNA: TGTGCCAGTAGTGACAGGCTAACCTACGAGCAGTACTTC; CDR3 protein: CASSDRLTYEQYF
J gene: TRBJ2-6; V gene: TRBV5-1; clone size: few; D gene: -; CDR3 length: 14; CDR3 DNA: TGCGCCAGCAGCTTGGCCTCTGGGGCCAACGTCCTGACTTTC; CDR3 protein: CASSLASGANVLTF
J gene: TRBJ2-5; V gene: TRBV13; clone size: -; D gene: -; CDR3 length: 13; CDR3 DNA: TGTGCCAGCAGCTTATTGAGTGCGGAGACCCAGTACTTC; CDR3 protein: CASSLLSAETQYF
J gene: TRBJ2-5; V gene: TRBV27; clone size: -; D gene: -; CDR3 length: 14; CDR3 DNA: TGTGCCAGCAGTTCGCCAGGGAAGCGAGAGACCCAGTACTTC; CDR3 protein: CASSSPGKRETQYF
J gene: TRBJ2-7; V gene: TRBV3-1/TRBV3-2; clone size: -; D gene: -; CDR3 length: 11; CDR3 DNA: TGTGCCAGCTCTCTGCACTACGAGCAGTACTTC; CDR3 protein: CASSLHYEQYF
J gene: TRBJ2-2; V gene: TRBV4-3; clone size: once; D gene: -; CDR3 length: 17; CDR3 DNA: TGCGCCAGCAGCCAGGTCCTCGGGGGGCCAAACACCGGGGAGCTGTTTTTT; CDR3 protein: CASSQVLGGPNTGELFF
J gene: TRBJ1-1; V gene: TRBV7-2; clone size: -; D gene: TRBD1; CDR3 length: 17; CDR3 DNA: TGTGCCAGCAGCTATGATCCCCAGGGGGGGGGAGACACTGAAGCTTTCTTT; CDR3 protein: CASSYDPQGGGDTEAFF
J gene: TRBJ2-1; V gene: TRBV6-1; clone size: once; D gene: TRBD2; CDR3 length: 15; CDR3 DNA: TGTGCCAGCAGTATTCTAGCGGGGACCTACAATGAGCAGTTCTTC; CDR3 protein: CASSILAGTYNEQFF
J gene: TRBJ1-5; V gene: TRBV2; clone size: few; D gene: -; CDR3 length: 15; CDR3 DNA: TGTGCCAGCAGTGAACAGGTATCTAGCAATCAGCCCCAGCATTTT; CDR3 protein: CASSEQVSSNQPQHF
J gene: TRBJ2-1; V gene: TRBV2; clone size: -; D gene: -; CDR3 length: 13; CDR3 DNA: TGTGCCAGCACACTGCAGGTTTACAATGAGCAGTTCTTC; CDR3 protein: CASTLQVYNEQFF
J gene: TRBJ2-1; V gene: TRBV7-3; clone size: once; D gene: -; CDR3 length: 18; CDR3 DNA: TGTGCCAGCAGCTTAACTTATAAAGGGGCCTTAACTTGGGATGAGCAGTTCTTC; CDR3 protein: CASSLTYKGALTWDEQFF
J gene: TRBJ1-1; V gene: TRBV5-6; clone size: -; D gene: -; CDR3 length: 13; CDR3 DNA: TGTGCCAGCAGCTTGTTGCCAGACACTGAAGCTTTCTTT; CDR3 protein: CASSLLPDTEAFF
J gene: TRBJ2-7; V gene: TRBV5-4; clone size: -; D gene: -; CDR3 length: 16; CDR3 DNA: TGTGCCAGCAGCTTGGAGGGCCAGGGGCTTAACGTTGGTGAGTACTTC; CDR3 protein: CASSLEGQGLNVGEYF
J gene: TRBJ2-7; V gene: TRBV18; clone size: -; D gene: TRBD1; CDR3 length: 15; CDR3 DNA: TGTGCCAGCTCACCCGGACAGGGGATCTCCTACGAGCAGTACTTC; CDR3 protein: CASSPGQGISYEQYF
J gene: TRBJ2-3; V gene: TRBV7-9; clone size: -; D gene: -; CDR3 length: 15; CDR3 DNA: TGTGCCAGCAGCTTAGAATACCATTCGGCAGATACGCAGTATTTT; CDR3 protein: CASSLEYHSADTQYF
J gene: TRBJ1-4; V gene: TRBV6-5; clone size: -; D gene: TRBD1; CDR3 length: 14; CDR3 DNA: TGTGCCAGCAGGCCGGGACAGGGTGGGGAAAAACTGTTTTTT; CDR3 protein: CASRPGQGGEKLFF
J gene: TRBJ1-2; V gene: TRBV23-1; clone size: -; D gene: -; CDR3 length: 12; CDR3 DNA: TGCGCCAGCAGTCATGGTCACTATGGCTACACCTTC; CDR3 protein: CASSHGHYGYTF
J gene: TRBJ1-1; V gene: TRBV5-4; clone size: once; D gene: -; CDR3 length: 13; CDR3 DNA: TGTGCCAGCAGACTGAGGATGAACACTGAAGCTTTCTTT; CDR3 protein: CASRLRMNTEAFF
J gene: TRBJ2-7; V gene: TRBV6-6; clone size: -; D gene: -; CDR3 length: 15; CDR3 DNA: TGTGCCAGCAGTGATAAGGGGGGCCTCGGGAACGAGCAGTACTTC; CDR3 protein: CASSDKGGLGNEQYF
J gene: TRBJ1-5; V gene: TRBV19; clone size: once; D gene: -; CDR3 length: 17; CDR3 DNA: TGTGCCAGTAGTACGCTCCCCGGGGGGGTGGGCAATCAGCCCCAGCATTTT; CDR3 protein: CASSTLPGGVGNQPQHF
J gene: TRBJ1-4; V gene: TRBV2; clone size: -; D gene: -; CDR3 length: 13; CDR3 DNA: TGTGCCAGCAGAAGGGGGGCAGGTGAAAAACTGTTTTTT; CDR3 protein: CASRRGAGEKLFF
J gene: TRBJ2-1; V gene: TRBV10-2; clone size: -; D gene: TRBD2; CDR3 length: 14; CDR3 DNA: TGCGCCAGCAACCTAGCGGGGGGTATGGATGAGCAGTTCTTC; CDR3 protein: CASNLAGGMDEQFF
J gene: TRBJ2-2; V gene: TRBV7-9; clone size: -; D gene: TRBD2; CDR3 length: 19; CDR3 DNA: TGTGCCAGCAGCTTAGAACTAGCGGGGGGTCTCCGGAGAACCGGGGAGCTGTTTTTT; CDR3 protein: CASSLELAGGLRRTGELFF
J gene: TRBJ2-5; V gene: TRBV4-2; clone size: -; D gene: -; CDR3 length: 14; CDR3 DNA: TGTGCCAGCAGCCAAGATCGGACCACCGGAGGCCAGTACTTC; CDR3 protein: CASSQDRTTGGQYF
J gene: TRBJ1-6; V gene: TRBV5-4; clone size: -; D gene: -; CDR3 length: 17; CDR3 DNA: -; CDR3 protein: CASSFGPGSSYNSPLHF
J gene: TRBJ2-1; V gene: TRBV3-1/TRBV3-2; clone size: -; D gene: TRBD2; CDR3 length: 16; CDR3 DNA: TGTGCCAGCAGCCCTAAAGTACTAGCGGGAAACAATGAGCAGTTCTTC; CDR3 protein: CASSPKVLAGNNEQFF
J gene: TRBJ2-2; V gene: TRBV9; clone size: few; D gene: -; CDR3 length: 13; CDR3 DNA: TGTGCCAGCAGCGTAGCGGGGATCGGGGAGCTGTTTTTT; CDR3 protein: CASSVAGIGELFF
J gene: TRBJ2-1; V gene: TRBV7-8; clone size: few; D gene: TRBD1; CDR3 length: 13; CDR3 DNA: TGTGCCAGCAGCGGGACAGAATACAATGAGCAGTTCTTC; CDR3 protein: CASSGTEYNEQFF
J gene: TRBJ1-6; V gene: TRBV27; clone size: once; D gene: -; CDR3 length: 14; CDR3 DNA: TGTGCCAGCAGTTTCGACAGATATGATTCACCCCTCCACTTT; CDR3 protein: CASSFDRYDSPLHF
J gene: TRBJ2-7; V gene: TRBV24-1; clone size: -; D gene: -; CDR3 length: 20; CDR3 DNA: TGTGCCACCAGTGATTTGTGGTTTACATCAGGGTCCCTGAGCTCCTACGAGCAGTACTTC; CDR3 protein: CATSDLWFTSGSLSSYEQYF
J gene: TRBJ2-7; V gene: TRBV16; clone size: -; D gene: TRBD2; CDR3 length: 15; CDR3 DNA: TGTGCCAGCAGCCCGCGGACTAGCGGGGTTCGCGAGCAGTACTTC; CDR3 protein: CASSPRTSGVREQYF
J gene: TRBJ1-2; V gene: TRBV6-1; clone size: -; D gene: -; CDR3 length: 13; CDR3 DNA: TGTGCCAGCAGTGAAATGGGGGCCTATGGCTACACCTTC; CDR3 protein: CASSEMGAYGYTF
J gene: TRBJ1-5; V gene: TRBV30; clone size: once; D gene: -; CDR3 length: 15; CDR3 DNA: TGTGCCTGGAGTAGGCACAGCGACCTCAATCAGCCCCAGCATTTT; CDR3 protein: CAWSRHSDLNQPQHF
J gene: TRBJ2-7; V gene: TRBV6-5; clone size: -; D gene: -; CDR3 length: 14; CDR3 DNA: TGTGCCAGCAGTCAGGGGGGAAACTCCTACGAGCAGTACTTC; CDR3 protein: CASSQGGNSYEQYF